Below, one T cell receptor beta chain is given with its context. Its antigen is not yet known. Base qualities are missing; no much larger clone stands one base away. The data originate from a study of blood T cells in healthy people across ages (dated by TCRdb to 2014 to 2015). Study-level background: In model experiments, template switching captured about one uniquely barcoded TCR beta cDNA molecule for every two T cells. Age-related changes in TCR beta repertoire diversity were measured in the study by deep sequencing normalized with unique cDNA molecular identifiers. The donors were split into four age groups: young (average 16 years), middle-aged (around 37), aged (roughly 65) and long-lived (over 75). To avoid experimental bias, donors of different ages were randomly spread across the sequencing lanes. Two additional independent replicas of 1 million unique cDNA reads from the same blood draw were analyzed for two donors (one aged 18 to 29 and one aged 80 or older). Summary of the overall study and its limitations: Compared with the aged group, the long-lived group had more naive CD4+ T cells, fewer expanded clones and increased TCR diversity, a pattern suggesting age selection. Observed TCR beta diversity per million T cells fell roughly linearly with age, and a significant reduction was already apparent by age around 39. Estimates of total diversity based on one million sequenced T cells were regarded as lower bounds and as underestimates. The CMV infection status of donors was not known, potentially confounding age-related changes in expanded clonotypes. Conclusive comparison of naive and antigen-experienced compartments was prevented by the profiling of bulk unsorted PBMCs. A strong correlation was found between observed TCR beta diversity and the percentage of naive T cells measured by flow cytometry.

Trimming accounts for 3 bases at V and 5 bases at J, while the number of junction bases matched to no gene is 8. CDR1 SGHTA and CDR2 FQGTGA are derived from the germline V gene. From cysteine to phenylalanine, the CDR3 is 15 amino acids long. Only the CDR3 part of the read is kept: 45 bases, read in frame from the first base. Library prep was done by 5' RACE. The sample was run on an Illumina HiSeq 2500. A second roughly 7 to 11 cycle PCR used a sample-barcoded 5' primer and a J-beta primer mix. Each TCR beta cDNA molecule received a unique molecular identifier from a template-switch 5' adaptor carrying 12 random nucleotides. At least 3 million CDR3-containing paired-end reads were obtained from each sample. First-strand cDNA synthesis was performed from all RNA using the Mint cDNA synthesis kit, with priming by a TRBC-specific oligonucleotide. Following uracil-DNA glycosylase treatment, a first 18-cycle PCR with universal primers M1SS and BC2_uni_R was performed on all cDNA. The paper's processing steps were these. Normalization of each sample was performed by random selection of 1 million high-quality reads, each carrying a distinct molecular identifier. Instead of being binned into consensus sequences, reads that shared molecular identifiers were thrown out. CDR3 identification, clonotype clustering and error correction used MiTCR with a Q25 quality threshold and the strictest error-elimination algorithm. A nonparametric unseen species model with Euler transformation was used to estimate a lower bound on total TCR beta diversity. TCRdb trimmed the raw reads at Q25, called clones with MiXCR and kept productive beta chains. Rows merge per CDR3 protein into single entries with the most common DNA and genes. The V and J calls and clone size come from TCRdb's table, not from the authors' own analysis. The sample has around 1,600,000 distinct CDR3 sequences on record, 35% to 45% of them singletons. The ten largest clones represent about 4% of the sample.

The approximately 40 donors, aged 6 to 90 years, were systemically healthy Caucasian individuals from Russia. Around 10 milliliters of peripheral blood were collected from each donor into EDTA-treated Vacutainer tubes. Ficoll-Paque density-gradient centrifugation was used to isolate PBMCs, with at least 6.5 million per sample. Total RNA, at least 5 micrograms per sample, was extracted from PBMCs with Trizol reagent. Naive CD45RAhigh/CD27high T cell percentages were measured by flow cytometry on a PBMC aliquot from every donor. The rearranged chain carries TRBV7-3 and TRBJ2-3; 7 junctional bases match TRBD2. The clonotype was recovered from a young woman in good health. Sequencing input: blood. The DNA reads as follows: TGTGCCAGCAGCTTCACACTAGCGAACATAGATACGCAGTATTTT. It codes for CASSFTLANIDTQYF.